This T cell receptor beta chain comes out of a study of cytomegalovirus exposure and HLA in healthy donors. General study results and limits: Certain sequence variants were highly shared and formed a cluster, and this cluster was likely a sequencing artifact.

Concerning this clone: Its antigen is not known.

Vbeta (60) and Jbeta (13) primers were used in the PCR. Using immunoSEQ multiplex PCR, the repertoire was profiled, and TCRdb retains in-frame clones only, with some absent. The sample has around 95,000 clones; under 80% are singletons. Germline CDR1 and CDR2: GTSNPN and SVGIG (reference sequence). The trim removed 4 bases at V and 9 bases at J, leaving 8 bases unmatched. This CDR3 region has 13 residues. Sequencing was carried out using PBMCs. This chain uses TRBV30 with TRBJ2-5, with 10 nucleotides matching TRBD2. The receptor comes from a young man in good health and CMV-seropositive. DNA for the CDR3: TGTGCCTGGACTAGCGGGGGCTTCAGGGCCCAGTACTTC. Its protein product is CAWTSGGFRAQYF.